The sequence of this TCR beta chain was determined in a study of CD8 T cells in ankylosing spondylitis. Regarding the study as a whole: There was reportedly significant enrichment of clones that were disease-linked in matched ankylosing spondylitis synovial fluid.

This clonotype was observed many times. Its matching antigen is unknown. MiXCR was run by TCRdb on the 5' RACE reads, yielding one entry per CDR3 protein. The table lists about 140,000 distinct CDR3 sequences, about 7% of them singletons. Germline values: CDR1 MNHEY, CDR2 SVGAGI. Trimming cost V 4 bases and J 0 bases, with 10 bases left between them. The CDR3 consists of 15 residues. Sequencing was performed on blood, either unsorted or a sorted T cell fraction (not recorded which). The receptor comes from a female donor with ankylosing spondylitis or in good health (not recorded which). The J gene is TRBJ1-3, the V gene TRBV6-5, with unresolved D. The CDR3 DNA sequence: TGTGCCAGCAGTTCGGAGGGTAACTCTGGAAACACCATATATTTT. This codes for CASSSEGNSGNTIYF.